This TCR beta chain was sequenced for a study of blood T cells in healthy people across ages. About this clonotype: At one end, the junction sequence differs from germline, possibly due to a read error.

Together with a sample-barcoded 5' primer, a J-beta primer mix was included in a second PCR lasting about 6 to 11 cycles. Per sample, CDR3-containing paired-end reads numbered at least 3 million. MiXCR was run by TCRdb on the 5' RACE reads, yielding one entry per CDR3 protein. Of hundreds of thousands of distinct CDR3 sequences listed, 45% to 60% are singletons. Every sample had a minimum of 6.5 million PBMCs isolated. The CDR3 covers 15 residues. Per germline, CDR1 DFQATT and CDR2 SNEGSKA (reference sequence). The sequenced sample consisted of blood. The chain joins TRBV20-1 to TRBJ2-5, with TRBD1 matching over 7 bases. This sequence was found in a woman aged 80 or over in good health. CDR3 sequence reads: CGAVITTGSQETQYF. The CDR3 DNA follows: TGCGGTGCCGTAATCACGACAGGGTCCCAAGAGACCCAGTACTTC.